This T cell receptor (beta chain) derives from a study of vaccination effects on CD4 cells after COVID-19. Study summary: Sequencing in the ViraFEST assay came after antigen-specific CD4+ T cells had been expanded with viral peptide pools, which were used to stimulate PBMC.

As concerns this clone: Its antigen is unknown.

Once cultured for more than nine days, the cells underwent separation to obtain CD4+ T cells. Half-medium exchanges with IL-2 medium took place on days 3 and 7. The study's findings and limits: From healthy vaccinees, only 1 of 255 vaccine-induced clones also reacted to common cold coronaviruses.

Only in-frame clones appear in the TCRdb table, and some are missing; sequencing was by immunoSEQ multiplex PCR. The repertoire has over 65,000 clones, around 77% of them found once; the top ten carry around 2.1%. In germline, CDR1 is SGDLS, CDR2 YYNGEE. Trimming took off 4 bases at V and 0 bases at J, with 13 bases between the two ends. This CDR3 region has 15 residues. The specimen comprised CD4+ T cells from PBMCs cultured without peptide, sampled before COVID-19 vaccination. The V gene is TRBV9, the J gene TRBJ1-1, with D perhaps matching TRBD1 (5 bases). This clonotype was obtained from a human donor who received a COVID-19 vaccine. CDR3 in amino acids: CASSPRDGVNTEAFF. The CDR3 DNA follows: TGTGCCAGCAGCCCCCGGGACGGGGTGAACACTGAAGCTTTCTTT.